Below, one T cell receptor beta chain is given with its context. Its antigen is not known. The data derive from a study of vaccination effects on CD4 cells after COVID-19. In germline, CDR1 is SGHNT, CDR2 YYREEE (reference sequence). Germline trimming cut 0 bases from V and 0 bases from J; bases unmatched to any gene: 1. CDR3 length equals 15 residues. Sequenced by immunoSEQ multiplex PCR; TCRdb stores in-frame clones only, minus some. The table shows about 73,000 clones, with about 73% occurring only once. Upon completion of roughly ten days in culture, CD4+ T cells were isolated. Participants received two doses of either the BNT162b2 or mRNA-1273 vaccine.

The specimen was CD4+ T cells from PBMCs cultured without peptide, collected after COVID-19 vaccination. The clonotype was recovered from a human donor who received a COVID-19 vaccine. The J gene is TRBJ1-2, the V gene TRBV5-4, with 8 bases aligning to TRBD1. DNA for the CDR3: TGTGCCAGCAGCTTGGGGGACAGGACTAACTATGGCTACACCTTC. Its translation: CASSLGDRTNYGYTF.